This TCR beta chain came from a study of blood T cell repertoires in COVID-19 (dated by TCRdb to about 2020). Looking at the study overall: Samples from collaborators originated in the United States, Italy and Spain and spanned both the acute and convalescent phases of COVID-19. The prospective study material was composed of cDNA or gDNA derived from T cells, B-cell-depleted T cells, or PBMCs. Subjects who had been exposed to COVID-19, were actively infected with it, or had recovered from it provided the deeply sampled blood TCRbeta repertoires that made up the dataset. A freely available public database, intended as a resource for researchers studying the immune response to SARS-CoV-2, is where the repertoires were released. Samples came from the ongoing ImmuneRACE study (first 160 participants) plus 1,254 subjects from 6 global collaborators. Sample metadata almost always included a de-identified subject ID, COVID-19 status, age in years and sex. HLA class I and class II types, where available, came from metadata supplied by the sample provider rather than from assay-based typing.

Via the germline V gene, CDR1 is MNHEY and CDR2 SVGAGI. The cysteine opens and the phenylalanine closes a CDR3 of 13 amino acids. Here the CDR3 DNA is all that survives: 39 bases in frame from base 1. The junction shows trimming of 3 bases on V and 5 bases on J, plus 11 bases between the germline ends. Notes on this clone: Which antigen it targets is not known. Per-nucleotide qualities are absent, and no much larger clonotype sits a single base away.

General findings and caveats noted by the study authors: How much clinical and demographic metadata was included differed by source and by participant, and the metadata was provided uncurated.

Each collaborating institution followed its own protocols to collect whole blood in K2EDTA tubes. For TCRbeta analysis, collaborators shipped samples in one of three forms: frozen whole blood, isolated PBMCs, or DNA extracted from either of those sample types. The immunoSEQ Assay, a bias-controlled multiplex PCR, was used to amplify TCRbeta CDR3 regions from genomic DNA. Turning to the authors' computational methods: Within the assay, amplification of reference gene primers was used to estimate how many nucleated cells each sample contained. Sequence reads were collapsed and filtered to measure the absolute abundance of every unique TCRbeta CDR3 rearrangement. For each sample, productive Simpson clonality was calculated by taking the square root of Simpson's diversity index across productive rearrangements. This is the immuneACCESS table as TCRdb keeps it, with only in-frame sequences that have V and J called. A part of the clones is gone; compared with another copy, unresolved V genes explain less than half, and the rest is unexplained. V, J and clone size are taken as reported in that table, and D and trimming were inferred from the DNA itself. Present in this sample are roughly 250,000 clones, roughly 86% of which were seen just once. Over 2% of the sample is taken by the ten largest.

The sample consisted of peripheral blood. The receptor was derived from a woman in her forties or fifties with acute or convalescent COVID-19. The V gene is TRBV6-5 and the J gene is TRBJ2-7; TRBD1 is perhaps the D gene, given 5 matching bases. CDR3 reads: CASSYQGANEQYF. The nucleotide sequence is TGTGCCAGCAGTTATCAAGGGGCAAACGAGCAGTACTTC.